This TCR beta chain was sequenced for a study of Graves' ophthalmopathy and Graves' hyperthyroidism. PBMCs came from roughly 10 ml of fresh peripheral blood. RNA transcripts provided the template for amplifying TCR beta CDR3 regions. The first-round RT-PCR employed HTBI primers together with the Qiagen OneStep RT-PCR kit. A multiplex PCR was then performed as the second round. TCRdb fed the multiplex PCR reads into MiXCR, producing one record per CDR3 protein. Here the sample spans hundreds of thousands of distinct CDR3 sequences, approximately 21% being singletons. Study findings and constraints: Blood shared most expanded thyroid clonotypes above 0.001 frequency.

After removal of 5 bases from V and 3 bases from J, the junction contained 6 bases not matched to a gene. The CDR3 consists of 14 residues. Germline-derived CDR1 and CDR2 are MDHEN and SYDVKM. This clonotype has at least ten counts. What it binds is unknown. The sequence came from a woman aged 18 to 35 with stable Graves' hyperthyroidism. Some clones in this sample may be carry-over from other donors' samples. The sequenced sample was peripheral blood. The genes are TRBV28 and TRBJ1-2, with 7 positions matching TRBD1. The CDR3 nucleotides are TGTGCCAGCAGTCTGCAGACAGGGCACTATGGCTACACCTTC. This sequence encodes CASSLQTGHYGYTF.